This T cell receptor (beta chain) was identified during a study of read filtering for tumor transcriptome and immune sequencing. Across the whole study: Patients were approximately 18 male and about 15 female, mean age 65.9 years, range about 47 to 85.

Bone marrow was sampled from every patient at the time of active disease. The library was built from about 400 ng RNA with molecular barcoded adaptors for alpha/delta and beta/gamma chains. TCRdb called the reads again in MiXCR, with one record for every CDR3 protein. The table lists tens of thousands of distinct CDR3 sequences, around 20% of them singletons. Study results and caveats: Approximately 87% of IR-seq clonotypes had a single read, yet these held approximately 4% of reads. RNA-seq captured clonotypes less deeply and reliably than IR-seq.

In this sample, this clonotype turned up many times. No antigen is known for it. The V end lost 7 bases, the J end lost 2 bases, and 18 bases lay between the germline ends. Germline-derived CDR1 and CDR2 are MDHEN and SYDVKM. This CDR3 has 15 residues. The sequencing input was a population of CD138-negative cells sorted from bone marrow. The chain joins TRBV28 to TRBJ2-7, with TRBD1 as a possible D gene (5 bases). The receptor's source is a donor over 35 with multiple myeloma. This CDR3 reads CASTTQGRAAYEQYF. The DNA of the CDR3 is TGTGCCAGCACCACCCAGGGCAGGGCCGCCTACGAGCAGTACTTC.